This T cell receptor beta chain was captured by sequencing in a study of graft-versus-host responses after intestinal transplantation. Method: immunoSEQ multiplex PCR; TCRdb's copy keeps in-frame clones and lacks some. The table includes roughly 19,000 clones, around 95% detected once. This CDR3 is 14 amino acids long. The germline V gene encodes CDR1 MGHDK and CDR2 SYGVNS. V was clipped by 5 bases and J by 1 base, with 11 bases between them. This receptor was obtained from a human patient who received an intestinal transplant, so some T cells may come from the graft donor. The V and J genes are TRBV25-1 and TRBJ1-2, with D maybe TRBD1 (5 bases). The sequenced sample was PBMCs, obtained 23 days after intestinal transplant. The CDR3 nucleotides read TGTGCCAGCAGTTGGGGCAGGCTTAACTATGGCTACACCTTC. This translates into CASSWGRLNYGYTF.